The present T cell receptor (beta chain) was sequenced within a study of neoadjuvant nivolumab and ipilimumab in lung cancer. Study results and caveats: Higher pretherapy blood TCR richness went with higher resected-tumor richness. Compared with tumor-adjacent uninvolved lung, resected tumors showed greater richness and clonality.

Assay used: immunoSEQ multiplex PCR; TCRdb lists only in-frame clones, some missing. The table lists 25,000 to 35,000 clones, around 90% of them singletons. Comment on this clone: Its specificity is unknown.

V was pared by 1 base and J by 6 bases, with 18 bases between. Germline V CDR1 and CDR2: LGHNT, FRNRAP. This CDR3 has 16 amino acids. The rearrangement joins TRBV12-5 to TRBJ1-1; TRBD1 might be the D (6 bases). This TCR derives from an adult with non-small cell lung cancer. The specimen comprised peripheral blood, sampled after neoadjuvant nivolumab, alone or with ipilimumab, at or shortly before surgery. CDR3 region: CASGLGRRTALSEAFF. CDR3 DNA: TGTGCTAGTGGTTTGGGAAGACGGACAGCTTTGTCTGAAGCTTTCTTT.